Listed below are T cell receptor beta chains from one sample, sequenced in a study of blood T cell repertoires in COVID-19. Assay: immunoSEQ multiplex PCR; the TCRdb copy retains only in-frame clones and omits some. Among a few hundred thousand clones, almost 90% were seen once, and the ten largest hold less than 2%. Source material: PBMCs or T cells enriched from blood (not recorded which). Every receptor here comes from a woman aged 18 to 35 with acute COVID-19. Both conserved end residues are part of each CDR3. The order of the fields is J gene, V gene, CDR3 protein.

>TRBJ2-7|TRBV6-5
CASSYSGGRASYEQYF
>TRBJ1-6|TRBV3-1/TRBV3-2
CASSQFGTGLNSPLHF
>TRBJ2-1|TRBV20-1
CSASIGSSYNEQFF
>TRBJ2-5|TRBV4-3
CASSQRTSGEVHGETQYF
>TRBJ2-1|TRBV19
CASSIAPPSGRSDRYNEQFF
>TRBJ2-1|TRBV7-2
CASSSAPSGPDNEQFF
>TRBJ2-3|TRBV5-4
CASSLFGTSTDTQYF
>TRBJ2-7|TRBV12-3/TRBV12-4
CASSLQGAYEQYF
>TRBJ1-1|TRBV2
CASRADLTGGWDTEAFF
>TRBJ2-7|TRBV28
CASSFQGTGGGQQYF
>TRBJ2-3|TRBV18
CASSPRQGASDTQYF
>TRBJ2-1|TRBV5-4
CASSLRTGSYNEQFF
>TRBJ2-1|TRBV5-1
CASSSSSGVEGWEQFF
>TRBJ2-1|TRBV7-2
CASSKALGLNEQFF
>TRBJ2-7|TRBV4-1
CASSQRGQGAEEQYF
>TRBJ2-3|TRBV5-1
CASSVGLAQVDPDTQYF
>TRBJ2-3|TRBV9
CASSLGLGGTDTQYF
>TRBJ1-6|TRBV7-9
CASSLMAGVNSPLHF
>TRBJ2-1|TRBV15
CATSVDPARYNEQFF
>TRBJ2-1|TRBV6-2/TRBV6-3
CASSYIRGREVYNEQFF
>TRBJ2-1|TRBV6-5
CASSRGGSSYNEQFF
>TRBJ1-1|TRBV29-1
CSATGGDTEAFF
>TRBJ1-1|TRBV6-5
CASSYSGTLNTEAFF
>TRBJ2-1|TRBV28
CASSGSFAGGSYEQFF
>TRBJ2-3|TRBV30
CAWSVSRLARYSTDTQYF
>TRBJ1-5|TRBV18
CASSRETGGSQPQHF
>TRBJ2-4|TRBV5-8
CASSASDVHIQYF
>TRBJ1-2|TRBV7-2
CASSSPGQGATSHTF
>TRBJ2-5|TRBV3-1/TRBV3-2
CASSPASGGTQYF
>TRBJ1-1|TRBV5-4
CASSLVVGADTEAFF
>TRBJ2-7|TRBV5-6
CASSPPRQALYEQYF
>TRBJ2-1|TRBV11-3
CASSLSGTYNEQFF
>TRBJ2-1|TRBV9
CASSVAQSGRADNEQFF
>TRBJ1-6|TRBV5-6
CASSFNRVASPLHF
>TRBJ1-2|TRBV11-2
CASSLASGSQNYGYTF
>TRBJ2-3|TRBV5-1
CASSFFVLAGPIPDTQYF
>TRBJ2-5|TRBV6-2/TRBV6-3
CASSVTATRQETQYF
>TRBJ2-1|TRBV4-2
CASSRKGLAGGGANYNEQFF
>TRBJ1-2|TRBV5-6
CASSKSGATYGYTF
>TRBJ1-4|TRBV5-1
CASSLVGTGGGEKLFF
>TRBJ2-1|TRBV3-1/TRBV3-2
CASSSTVISYNEQFF
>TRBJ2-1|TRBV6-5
CASRSDEGINNEQFF
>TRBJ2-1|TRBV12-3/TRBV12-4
CATKREYNEQFF
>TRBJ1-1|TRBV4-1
CASNARDRTGGENTEAFF
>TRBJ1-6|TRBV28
CASSLRGTRNSPLHF
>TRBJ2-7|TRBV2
CASSPFHYEQYF
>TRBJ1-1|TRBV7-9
CASSLVRGTGDTEAFF
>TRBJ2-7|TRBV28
CASSPWTSGTPYEQYF
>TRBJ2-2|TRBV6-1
CASSGAGLAFTNTGELFF